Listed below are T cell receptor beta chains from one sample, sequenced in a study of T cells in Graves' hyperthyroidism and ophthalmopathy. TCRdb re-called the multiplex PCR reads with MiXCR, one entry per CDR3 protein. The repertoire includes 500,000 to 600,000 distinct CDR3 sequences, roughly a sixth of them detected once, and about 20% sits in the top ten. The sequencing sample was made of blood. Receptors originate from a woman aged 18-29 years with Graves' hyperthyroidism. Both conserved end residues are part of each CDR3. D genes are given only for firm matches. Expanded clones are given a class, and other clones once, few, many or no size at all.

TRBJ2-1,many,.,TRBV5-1,TGCGCCAGCAGCGGCGCCTACAATGAGCAGTTCTTC,CASSGAYNEQFF
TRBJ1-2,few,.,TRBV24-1,TGTGCCACCAGTGATTCGGCAGGCCCGGGGGGCTACACCTTC,CATSDSAGPGGYTF
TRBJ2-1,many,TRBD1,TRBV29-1,TGCAGTGTGGGACAGCTATACAATGAGCAGTTCTTC,CSVGQLYNEQFF
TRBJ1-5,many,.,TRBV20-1,TGCAGTGCTAGGGGGGGCAGACAGAGCAATCAGCCCCAGCATTTT,CSARGGRQSNQPQHF
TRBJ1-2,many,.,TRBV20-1,TGCAGTGCTAAAGTTGGCTACACCTTC,CSAKVGYTF
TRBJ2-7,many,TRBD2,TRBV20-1,TGCAGTGCTAGAGACGCTTTGGGGGGGTTGCACGAGCAGTACTTC,CSARDALGGLHEQYF
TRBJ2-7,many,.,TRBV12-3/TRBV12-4,TGTGCCAGCAGTTTAGGCCTTGGGAGGTCCTACGAGCAGTACTTC,CASSLGLGRSYEQYF
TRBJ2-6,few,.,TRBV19,TGTGCCAGTAGTACGATGTTACAGGGCACTGGGGCCAACGTCCTGACTTTC,CASSTMLQGTGANVLTF
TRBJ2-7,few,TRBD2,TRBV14,TGTGCCAGCAGCCTCTTAGCGGGAAACGAGCAGTACTTC,CASSLLAGNEQYF
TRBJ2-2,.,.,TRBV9,TGTGCCAGCAGCGTATCCGCCGGGGAGCTGTTTTTT,CASSVSAGELFF
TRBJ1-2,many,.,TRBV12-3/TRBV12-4,TGTGCCAGCAGTTTGTACAGGAATAACTATGGCTACACCTTC,CASSLYRNNYGYTF
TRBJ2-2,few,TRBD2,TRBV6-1,TGTGCCAGCAGAAATAGCGGGAGGGCAGGCGGGGAGCTGTTTTTT,CASRNSGRAGGELFF
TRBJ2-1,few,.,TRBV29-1,TGCAGCGTTGCTCCTGGGTTTGGCTACAATGAGCAGTTCTTC,CSVAPGFGYNEQFF
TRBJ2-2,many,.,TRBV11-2,TGTGCCAGCAGCTTAGTGGGGAGCACCGGGGAGCTGTTTTTT,CASSLVGSTGELFF
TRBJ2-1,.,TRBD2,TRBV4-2,TGTGCCAGCAGCCAGGAGTGGGGGGGGGGATACAATGAGCAGTTCTTC,CASSQEWGGGYNEQFF
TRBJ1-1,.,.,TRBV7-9,TGTGCCAGCAGCCATGGCGGAGGCAAAACTGAAGCTTTCTTT,CASSHGGGKTEAFF
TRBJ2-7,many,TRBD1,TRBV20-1,TGCAGTGCTAGAGCGTGGGACAGGAGTTACGAGCAGTACTTC,CSARAWDRSYEQYF
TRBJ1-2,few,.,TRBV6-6,TGTGCCAGCAGTTACTCAGATGGCTACACCTTC,CASSYSDGYTF
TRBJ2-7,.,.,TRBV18,TGTGCCAGCTCACCACAAAACCATACGTACGAGCAGTACTTC,CASSPQNHTYEQYF
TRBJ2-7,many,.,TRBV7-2,TGTGCCAGCAGCTTAGGGGCACCCGCTCCCCCCTACGAGCAGTACTTC,CASSLGAPAPPYEQYF
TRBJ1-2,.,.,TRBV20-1,TGCAGTGCTAGCCTCACAGACTATGGCTACACCTTC,CSASLTDYGYTF
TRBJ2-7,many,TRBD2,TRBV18,TGTGCCAGCTCACAGAGTAGCGGGAGTTACGAGCAGTACTTC,CASSQSSGSYEQYF
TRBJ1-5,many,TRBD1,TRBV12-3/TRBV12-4,TGTGCCAGCAACAGGGGCGATCAGCCCCAGCATTTT,CASNRGDQPQHF
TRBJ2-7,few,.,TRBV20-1,TGCAGTGCGTCGCCGGCTACCTACGAGCAGTACTTC,CSASPATYEQYF
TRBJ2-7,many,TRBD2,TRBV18,TGTGCCAGCTCAATAACTAGCGGGAGAGGGAACGAGCAGTACTTC,CASSITSGRGNEQYF
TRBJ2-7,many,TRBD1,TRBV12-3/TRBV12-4,TGTGCCAGCAGTTTCGACAGGGGGGTGTACGAGCAGTACTTC,CASSFDRGVYEQYF
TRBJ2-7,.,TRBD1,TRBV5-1,TGCGCCAGCAGCCCCACGACAGGGGGCAGCTACGAGCAGTACTTC,CASSPTTGGSYEQYF
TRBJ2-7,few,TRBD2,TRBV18,TGTGCCAGCTCACCGCTAGCGGGTCCCTACGAGCAGTACTTC,CASSPLAGPYEQYF
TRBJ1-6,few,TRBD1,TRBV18,TGTGCCAGCTCACCGAAGACAGGGAATAATTCACCCCTCCACTTT,CASSPKTGNNSPLHF
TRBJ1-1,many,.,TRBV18,TGTGCCAGCTCACCACTATCTTCGGCTGAAGCTTTCTTT,CASSPLSSAEAFF
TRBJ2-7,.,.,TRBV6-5,TGTGCCAGCAGTTACTCGGGGGTTTCCTACGAGCAGTACTTC,CASSYSGVSYEQYF
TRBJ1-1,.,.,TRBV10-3,TGTGCCATCAGTGTTGCACAGGCGGACACTGAAGCTTTCTTT,CAISVAQADTEAFF
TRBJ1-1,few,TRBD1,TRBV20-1,TGCAGTGCTAGAGACCGGGACAGGGGATGGCTCGAAGCTTTCTTT,CSARDRDRGWLEAFF
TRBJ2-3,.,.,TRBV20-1,TGCAGTGCTTCCCGGACGGCCCCTTCACACACAGATACGCAGTATTTT,CSASRTAPSHTDTQYF
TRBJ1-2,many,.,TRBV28,TGTGCCAGCAGACCAGACCCACCGCGCAGATACTATGGCTACACCTTC,CASRPDPPRRYYGYTF
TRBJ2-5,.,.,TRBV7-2,TGTGCCAGCAGTTCCGAGTGGCGGGGCCAGTACTTC,CASSSEWRGQYF